These 3 T cell receptor beta chains share one sample of origin, sequenced in a study of blood T cell repertoires in COVID-19 (dated by TCRdb to about 2020). The method behind the library was the immunoSEQ multiplex PCR assay. Sourced from immuneACCESS, this table was stored by TCRdb with only in-frame sequences that have V and J called. A share of the clones is absent; for the studies checked, an unresolved V gene accounts for under half, and the remainder has no known explanation. The sample table contains about 270,000 clones; only one count was recorded for approximately 90% of them. Together, the top ten hold about 4% of the sample. Sequences were obtained from PBMCs or T cells enriched from blood (not recorded which). Receptor source: a woman younger than 45 with acute COVID-19.

The chain couples TRBV14 to TRBJ1-6; D might be TRBD1 (6 bases). Looked up from germline, CDR1 is SGHDN and CDR2 is FVKESK. V lost 4 bases, J lost 0 bases, and 13 bases lay in between. The CDR3 length is 17 residues. CDR3 in amino acids: CASSPTGQGSYNSPLHF. The CDR3 DNA reads TGTGCCAGCAGCCCCACAGGGCAGGGCTCCTATAATTCACCCCTCCACTTT. Full variable domain (missing parts from reference TRBV14 and TRBJ1-6): EAGVTQFPSHSVIEKGQTVTLRCDPISGHDNLYWYRRVMGKEIKFLLHFVKESKQDESGMPNNRFLAERTGGTYSTLKVQPAELEDSGVYFCASSPTGQGSYNSPLHFGNGTRLTVT.

This clone has a single count. The genes are TRBV28 and TRBJ1-1; TRBD1 aligns across 7 bases. The germline CDR1 and CDR2 sequences are MDHEN and SYDVKM. V was clipped by 5 bases and J by 3 bases; unmatched bases: 9. The CDR3 consists of 15 residues. CDR3 sequence (DNA): TGTGCCAGCAGTCAGGGGGGAGTAGGGGACACTGAAGCTTTCTTT. Translating it yields CASSQGGVGDTEAFF.

This clone turned up a few times. The chain uses TRBV11-2 and TRBJ2-3; possible D gene TRBD1, 6 bases. Trimming took off 7 bases at V and 4 bases at J, with 18 bases between the two ends. Germline assignment: CDR1 SGHAT and CDR2 FQNNGV. This CDR3 spans 15 amino acids. The chain's CDR3 is CASKSQGSSPDTQYF. CDR3 bases: TGTGCCAGCAAGAGCCAGGGGTCCTCCCCAGATACGCAGTATTTT.